A selection of T cell receptor beta chains follows, all from one sample in a study of human T cells and chemical hapten exposure. TCRdb ran MiXCR on the RACE reads and lists one entry per CDR3 protein. The profile shows 30,000 to 40,000 distinct CDR3 sequences, around a tenth of them singletons. The specimen was whole blood, collected in connection with sensitization to the hapten diphenylcyclopropenone (DPC). The source is a man aged 45 to 65 with alopecia areata. Some clones in this sample may be carry-over from other donors' samples. CDR3s include the opening cysteine and the closing phenylalanine or tryptophan. D genes are given only for firm matches. Only some rows state a clone size, as once, few, many or a class for expanded clones.

few	TRBV27	NA	TRBJ2-1	CASSFFMGDEQFF	TGTGCCAGCAGTTTCTTCATGGGCGATGAGCAGTTCTTC
medium-sized	TRBV28	NA	TRBJ2-7	CASSPRQDYEQYF	TGTGCCAGCAGCCCGAGACAGGACTACGAGCAGTACTTC
many	TRBV18	NA	TRBJ2-3	CASSSLRVAADTQYF	TGTGCCAGCTCAAGTTTGCGGGTAGCGGCAGATACGCAGTATTTT
many	TRBV23-1	NA	TRBJ1-5	CASSQSRGNQPQHF	TGCGCCAGCAGTCAATCCAGGGGCAATCAGCCCCAGCATTTT
few	TRBV6-2/TRBV6-3	TRBD2	TRBJ2-1	CASFRSGTNEQFF	TGTGCCAGCTTCCGTAGCGGGACCAATGAGCAGTTCTTC
NA	TRBV24-1	NA	TRBJ2-1	CATSGAKGYNEQFF	TGTGCCACCAGTGGAGCAAAGGGGTACAATGAGCAGTTCTTC
many	TRBV7-3	TRBD2	TRBJ2-1	CASSAGLAGNEQFF	TGTGCCAGCAGCGCGGGACTAGCGGGAAATGAGCAGTTCTTC
many	TRBV12-3/TRBV12-4	NA	TRBJ2-7	CASRPSGTTYEQYF	TGTGCCAGCAGACCTTCCGGGACAACCTACGAGCAGTACTTC
few	TRBV2	TRBD2	TRBJ2-1	CASRGLGDEQFF	TGTGCCAGCAGGGGACTAGGCGATGAGCAGTTCTTC
many	TRBV7-9	NA	TRBJ2-5	CASSFYGQIGQTQYF	TGTGCCAGCAGCTTCTACGGACAAATCGGACAGACCCAGTACTTC
NA	TRBV5-6	TRBD2	TRBJ2-1	CASRMSPGLVKGNEQFF	TGTGCCAGCAGAATGTCACCGGGACTAGTTAAGGGCAATGAGCAGTTCTTC
many	TRBV19	TRBD1	TRBJ2-2	CASGRDRLNTGELFF	TGTGCCAGTGGCCGGGACAGACTAAACACCGGGGAGCTGTTTTTT
NA	TRBV29-1	TRBD2	TRBJ2-1	CSVGGLPNEQFF	TGCAGCGTTGGGGGACTACCCAATGAGCAGTTCTTC
NA	TRBV4-2	NA	TRBJ1-4	CASSQEFGYGNEKLFF	TGTGCCAGCAGCCAAGAATTCGGATATGGAAATGAAAAACTGTTTTTT
many	TRBV4-1	TRBD2	TRBJ2-7	CASSQGLAVPLEKSSYEQYF	TGCGCCAGCAGCCAGGGACTAGCGGTACCATTGGAGAAAAGCTCCTACGAGCAGTACTTC
many	TRBV10-3	TRBD1	TRBJ2-5	CATQGQNQETQYF	TGTGCCACGCAGGGACAGAACCAAGAGACCCAGTACTTC
many	TRBV4-1	TRBD2	TRBJ2-7	CASSQVPTSHQPLEQYF	TGCGCCAGCAGCCAAGTGCCGACTAGCCATCAACCTCTCGAGCAGTACTTC
once	TRBV6-2/TRBV6-3	TRBD1	TRBJ2-7	CASSYSLTGISYEQYF	TGTGCCAGCAGTTACTCCTTGACAGGGATCTCCTACGAGCAGTACTTC
NA	TRBV29-1	NA	TRBJ2-1	CSVLKGNEQFF	TGCAGCGTTTTGAAGGGCAATGAGCAGTTCTTC
many	TRBV5-1	NA	TRBJ1-6	CASSLEGYYNSPLHF	TGCGCCAGCAGCTTGGAGGGGTACTATAATTCACCCCTCCACTTT
few	TRBV3-1	TRBD1	TRBJ2-1	CASSPTGGPSREFF	TGTGCCAGCAGCCCAACAGGGGGCCCTTCCAGGGAGTTCTTC
many	TRBV20-1	TRBD2	TRBJ2-4	CSLMAGAGIQYF	TGCAGTCTCATGGCGGGAGCAGGCATTCAGTACTTC
few	TRBV6-8	NA	TRBJ2-3	CASSRPERSDTQYF	TGTGCCAGCAGCCGTCCTGAGCGGTCGGATACGCAGTATTTT
many	TRBV10-2	TRBD1	TRBJ1-1	CASVRDRDTEAFF	TGCGCCAGCGTAAGGGACAGGGACACTGAAGCTTTCTTT
many	TRBV29-1	NA	TRBJ1-2	CSARGNNYGYTF	TGCAGCGCCAGAGGAAATAACTATGGCTACACCTTC
many	TRBV7-2	NA	TRBJ2-5	CASSWRGPGETQYF	TGTGCCAGCAGCTGGCGTGGTCCGGGGGAGACCCAGTACTTC
medium-sized	TRBV28	NA	TRBJ1-1	CASSLQAFGTEAFF	TGTGCCAGCAGTTTACAGGCATTCGGGACTGAAGCTTTCTTT
few	TRBV28	NA	TRBJ1-2	CASSLRGYGYTF	TGTGCCAGCAGTTTACGAGGCTATGGCTACACCTTC